This TCR beta chain was sequenced in a study of cytomegalovirus exposure and HLA in healthy donors. General study results and limits: Association of approximately 18,000 TCR beta sequences with HLA alleles was found at 0.05 false discovery rate in a later analysis. CMV serostatus was the only recorded immune exposure for donors. V- and J-gene trimming in TCR beta was tied to a missense DCLRE1C variant by an analysis performed later.

This cohort consisted of healthy bone marrow donors. A remark on this clone: What it binds is not known.

PCR primers comprised 60 Vbeta and 13 Jbeta primers. Generated by immunoSEQ multiplex PCR, the TCRdb table keeps only in-frame clones and is missing some. Of about 200,000 clones listed, roughly 80% were seen once; the top ten hold 2.9%. J was trimmed by 7 bases and V by 7 bases; bases with no gene match: 9. The CDR3 covers 14 residues. In germline, CDR1 is MGHRA, CDR2 YSYEKL. The source is a man aged 25 to 40 in good health and CMV-seronegative. Input material: PBMCs. The chain combines TRBV4-1 with TRBJ2-2, with 7 bases lining up with TRBD1. DNA for the CDR3: TGCGCCAGCAATCCAACAGGGGAAGGCGGGGAGCTGTTTTTT. This encodes CASNPTGEGGELFF.